The clone carrying this TCR beta chain was observed at least ten times. The source of the sample is a study of T cells in Graves' hyperthyroidism and ophthalmopathy. Across the whole study: Peripheral blood sampling occurred at initial diagnosis, before any treatment.

This CDR3 region has 15 residues. In germline, CDR1 is SGHDN, CDR2 FVKESK. The V and J ends lost 1 base and 2 bases, in that order; junction bases with no gene match: 5. TCR beta CDR3 region amplification was performed from RNA transcripts. HTBI primers were the set used in a first-round RT-PCR of the TCR CDR3. TCRdb re-derived calls from the multiplex PCR reads in MiXCR, one entry per CDR3 protein. This sample yields some 270,000 distinct CDR3 sequences, of which more than 10% are seen a single time; almost 8% belongs to the top ten. For the diagnoses, clinical symptoms, serum thyroxine and TRAb, thyroid ultrasound and orbital computed tomography were used. PBMCs were sourced from roughly 9.7 ml fresh peripheral blood.

The chain combines TRBV14 with TRBJ2-7; TRBD2 agrees at 7 bases. Sequencing was done on a sample of blood. This sequence was found in a woman in her 30s with Graves' hyperthyroidism that later progressed to Graves' ophthalmopathy. The CDR3 nucleotides read TGTGCCAGCAGCCAAGGCCTAGCGGTAGCCTACGAGCAGTACTTC. Its translation is CASSQGLAVAYEQYF.